A selection of T cell receptor beta chains follows, all from one sample in a study of T cell repertoires in cytomegalovirus infection. These TCRs' antigens remain unknown. A single record per CDR3 protein comes from TCRdb applying MiXCR to the reads. Seen here are about 700,000 distinct CDR3 sequences, around 35% observed once, and the top ten hold approximately 18%. This specimen consisted of cultured PBMCs, obtained from culture after CMV antigen stimulation. The receptor set was obtained from a human donor in good health (CMV status not recorded). Some clones in this sample may be carry-over from other donors' samples. The conserved cysteine and the conserved F or W are not part of the CDR3 here.

>TRBJ2-3|TRBV12-3/TRBV12-4
ASRDRGGGGTDTQY
>TRBJ1-1|TRBV19
ASSMQASLNTEAF
>TRBJ2-1|TRBV18
ASSPAGRSYNEQF
>TRBJ2-7|TRBV5-1
ASSLVQGLSYEQY
>TRBJ2-4|TRBV12-3/TRBV12-4
ASSLSGWNIQY
>TRBJ2-3|TRBV6-1
ASSEKGTQY
>TRBJ1-1|TRBV12-3/TRBV12-4
ASSSVQGTETF
>TRBJ2-1|TRBV20-1
SARDPWGGNEQF
>TRBJ2-3|TRBV7-2
ASSSVAPPDTQY
>TRBJ1-3|TRBV12-3/TRBV12-4
ASSFDSGSGNTIY
>TRBJ2-7|TRBV27
ASSFGQGGNYEQY
>TRBJ1-2|TRBV18
ASSPNEGYT
>TRBJ1-1|TRBV18
ASSPSLQGGGNTEAF
>TRBJ1-5|TRBV6-1
ASKLDSNQPQH
>TRBJ2-3|TRBV6-1
ASSRGRGGSTDTQY
>TRBJ2-5|TRBV5-1
ASSFVLGGLNKFQETQY
>TRBJ1-5|TRBV20-1
TETGARGSNQPQH
>TRBJ2-5|TRBV20-1
SASTPGLLVETQY
>TRBJ2-1|TRBV6-2/TRBV6-3
ASSAGTRSSYNEQF
>TRBJ2-2|TRBV11-2
ASRTGLPNTGELF
>TRBJ2-7|TRBV6-5
ASSYQGTADPLYEQY
>TRBJ1-2|TRBV2
ATRQGVTYGYT
>TRBJ1-4|TRBV11-1
ASSHSTTITDVWDEKLF
>TRBJ1-1|TRBV19
ASSSGQQGFTEAF
>TRBJ2-7|TRBV12-3/TRBV12-4
ASSFGPPGPYEQY
>TRBJ2-5|TRBV20-1
SARVPGSLIQETQY
>TRBJ2-3|TRBV12-3/TRBV12-4
ASSGPGRRITDTQY
>TRBJ2-3|TRBV15
ATSRGTQTDTQY
>TRBJ1-4|TRBV6-6
ASSYSWNTNEKLF
>TRBJ2-7|TRBV7-2
ASSLVGGSTYEQY
>TRBJ2-5|TRBV6-6
ATLTSGAQETQY
>TRBJ2-5|TRBV29-1
GAGVQKETQY
>TRBJ2-3|TRBV25-1
ASSPGQNADTQY
>TRBJ1-1|TRBV7-6
ASSLGSPGAAEAF
>TRBJ1-1|TRBV7-2
ASSLGLGQGEPEAF
>TRBJ2-1|TRBV27
ASSFSRLAGGPGLSYNEQF
>TRBJ2-1|TRBV12-3/TRBV12-4
ASALGRYNEQF
>TRBJ2-1|TRBV4-2
ASSTSAGVLNEQF
>TRBJ1-6|TRBV20-1
SARDWGGGLNSPLH
>TRBJ1-5|TRBV11-2
ASSLTLNQPQH
>TRBJ2-5|TRBV7-2
ASSLARDYQETQY
>TRBJ2-3|TRBV4-2
ASSLSGAGSGAQY
>TRBJ2-7|TRBV5-1
ASSLVRSGFEQY
>TRBJ2-3|TRBV7-2
ASSPTRGGVTDTQY
>TRBJ2-3|TRBV14
ASSRWPSLAVTADTQY
>TRBJ1-3|TRBV4-2
ASSQGPASSGNTIY
>TRBJ2-5|TRBV12-3/TRBV12-4
ASSFFSFWRRGEETQY
>TRBJ1-2|TRBV4-2
ASSQDRNLNGYT
>TRBJ1-6|TRBV7-9
ASSEDRDNSPLH
>TRBJ2-1|TRBV7-2
ASSGSPYNEQF
>TRBJ2-1|TRBV4-3
ASSQDGGPINEQF
>TRBJ1-5|TRBV12-3/TRBV12-4
ASSEGHPSNQPQH
>TRBJ1-1|TRBV7-2
ASSPIGGTEAF
>TRBJ2-5|TRBV20-1
SARDPQGDQETQY